This entry lists 21 T cell receptor beta chains sequenced from one sample in a study of T cell responses to AZD1222 COVID-19 vaccine. Profiled with immunoSEQ multiplex PCR; TCRdb holds only in-frame clones, not every one. The sample carries some 120,000 clones, less than 95% recorded once. The sequenced sample was peripheral blood, obtained on day 0 of MenACWY control vaccination. The receptors here all came from an adult in good health.

This sequence joins TRBV10-3 and TRBJ1-5, with TRBD1 matching over 7 bases. This CDR3 spans 15 amino acids. The V gene's germline CDR1 is ENHRY and CDR2 SYGVKD. The J segment lost 2 bases and the V segment lost 6 bases, leaving 7 bases of the junction unmatched. The CDR3 is CAISRDREGNQPQHF. The CDR3 bases are TGTGCCATCAGCAGAGACAGGGAAGGCAATCAGCCCCAGCATTTT.

J is TRBJ2-2 and V is TRBV19; possible D gene TRBD2, 6 bases. The CDR3 loop spans 15 amino acids. Looked up from germline, CDR1 is LNHDA and CDR2 is SQIVND (reference sequence). With 6 bases removed from V and 5 bases from J, the gap between germline ends came to 16 bases. Here the CDR3 reads CASSTQLAGTGELFF. CDR3 nucleotides: TGTGCCAGTAGCACCCAACTAGCAGGGACCGGGGAGCTGTTTTTT.

The CDR3 DNA reads as TGTGCCAGCAGCTTAGCTAAGGGCTACGAGCAGTACGTC. It codes for CASSLAKGYEQYV. The chain couples TRBV11-2 to TRBJ2-7; D gene uncertain. The CDR3 sequence is 13 residues long. With 1 base removed from V and 3 bases from J, the gap between germline ends came to 7 bases. Germline V gene sequence: CDR1 SGHAT, CDR2 FQNNGV.

The J gene is TRBJ2-1, the V gene TRBV25-1; D ambiguous. This CDR3 comprises 11 residues. Trimming took off 6 bases at V and 7 bases at J, with 7 bases between the two ends. Germline V CDR1 and CDR2: MGHDK, SYGVNS. CDR3 bases: TGTGCCAGCAGCGTCCTAAATGAGCAGTTCTTC. This codes for CASSVLNEQFF.

This chain joins TRBV7-8 and TRBJ1-6, with unresolved D. Germline V CDR1 and CDR2: SGHVS, FQNEAQ. This CDR3 is built from 14 residues. Trimming took off 2 bases at V and 6 bases at J, with 8 bases between the two ends. CDR3 sequence (DNA): TGTGCCAGCAGCTTAAGTCAGACTAATTCACCCCTCCACTTT. Its protein is CASSLSQTNSPLHF. Together with reference TRBV7-8 and TRBJ1-6, the CDR3 gives the full variable domain: GAGVSQSPRYKVAKRGQDVALRCDPISGHVSLFWYQQALGQGPEFLTYFQNEAQLDKSGLPSDRFFAERPEGSVSTLKIQRTQQEDSAVYLCASSLSQTNSPLHFGNGTRLTVT.

This sequence joins TRBV19 and TRBJ2-1; no definite D call. Per the germline V gene, CDR1 is LNHDA and CDR2 is SQIVND (reference sequence). This CDR3 is built from 17 residues. V was cut by 7 bases and J by 5 bases, with 24 bases left in between. The CDR3 nucleotides read TGTGCCAGTACTCAACCCGTCCTTGGCCCGCCTAACAATGAGCAGTTCTTC. The encoded protein is CASTQPVLGPPNNEQFF.

This chain joins TRBV27 and TRBJ1-1, with 7 bases that match TRBD1. This CDR3 contains 14 residues. V shed 6 bases and J 1 base; nucleotides not matched to a gene: 5. Germline V lookup: CDR1 MNHEY, CDR2 SMNVEV (reference sequence). CDR3 region: CASRETGRNTEAFF. The CDR3 region has the DNA TGTGCCAGCAGAGAGACAGGGAGGAACACTGAAGCTTTCTTT.

This chain uses TRBV18 with TRBJ2-3, with D unresolved. Deletions cut 0 bases from V and 2 bases from J, with 12 bases between. The germline V gene encodes CDR1 KGHSH and CDR2 LQKENI. CDR3 length: 16 residues. CDR3 sequence: CASSPPSLGNTDTQYF. CDR3 bases: TGTGCCAGCTCACCACCTTCTCTGGGGAACACAGATACGCAGTATTTT.

This chain links TRBV3-1 (or the pseudogene TRBV3-2) with TRBJ1-3; D uncertain. The CDR3 consists of 13 residues. V lost 1 base to trimming and J lost 4 bases, with 5 bases between them. CDR1 and CDR2 from the germline V gene are LGHDT and YNNKEL (reference sequence). CDR3 region: CASSQVRGNTIYF. CDR3 DNA sequence: TGTGCCAGCAGCCAAGTGAGGGGAAACACCATATATTTT.

The chain has TRBV29-1 and TRBJ1-2; D call uncertain. Trimming cost V 6 bases and J 0 bases, with 17 bases left between them. CDR3 length equals 15 residues. Germline assignment: CDR1 SQVTM and CDR2 ANQGSEA. As DNA, the CDR3 is TGCAGCGTCGCCCCAGTAACCTTAGCTAACTATGGCTACACCTTC. Translating it yields CSVAPVTLANYGYTF.

The chain joins TRBV6-1 to TRBJ1-6; the match to TRBD1 covers 7 bases. CDR3 length: 17 amino acids. Per germline, CDR1 MNHNS and CDR2 SASEGT. With V trimmed by 0 bases and J by 7 bases, 9 bases remained unmatched. The chain's CDR3 is CASSEAPRGPINSPLHF. The CDR3 coding sequence is TGTGCCAGCAGTGAAGCGCCAAGGGGGCCCATAAATTCACCCCTCCACTTT.

This clone was observed a handful of times. V usage is TRBV5-1 and J usage is TRBJ2-1; 8 bases line up with TRBD2. Germline CDR1 and CDR2: SGHRS and YFSETQ. V lost 4 bases, J lost 9 bases, and 6 bases stayed unmatched. CDR3 length: 13 residues. CDR3 protein: CASSGAGGGEQFF. CDR3 DNA: TGCGCCAGCAGCGGTGCGGGAGGAGGTGAGCAGTTCTTC.

The chain uses TRBV10-1 and TRBJ1-1; the D is unclear. Germline loops: CDR1 WNHNN, CDR2 SYGVQD (reference sequence). This CDR3 comprises 15 residues. Trimming removed 4 bases from V and 8 bases from J, with 20 bases in between. CDR3 DNA sequence: TGCGCCAGCAGTGCCCGGGCTACCAAACTGGAGGAAGCTTTCTTT. It translates to CASSARATKLEEAFF.

The genes are TRBV5-1 and TRBJ2-3; 8 nucleotides align to TRBD2. This CDR3 has 17 residues. Germline V gives CDR1 SGHRS, CDR2 YFSETQ. After removal of 3 bases from V and 1 base from J, the junction contained 10 bases not matched to a gene. CDR3 DNA sequence: TGCGCCAGCAGCTCAAAACCTACGGGACTAGGCACAGATACGCAGTATTTT. Its protein product is CASSSKPTGLGTDTQYF.

The chain couples TRBV5-1 to TRBJ1-6; 7 bases map to TRBD1. CDR3 length: 15 residues. Germline CDR1 reads SGHRS; CDR2 reads YFSETQ. Trimming at V came to 3 bases and at J to 2 bases, leaving 2 bases not matched to a gene. The CDR3 DNA sequence: TGCGCCAGCAGCTCAACAGGGGCCTATAATTCACCCCTCCACTTT. As protein: CASSSTGAYNSPLHF.

V gene TRBV28 combines with J gene TRBJ2-1, with a weak D call TRBD2 (5 bases). With 2 bases removed from V and 4 bases from J, the gap between germline ends came to 9 bases. The CDR3 covers 14 residues. CDR1 MDHEN and CDR2 SYDVKM come from the germline V gene. The CDR3 nucleotides read TGTGCCAGCAGTTTAGGCAGAGGGTACAATGAGCAGTTCTTC. Amino acid sequence: CASSLGRGYNEQFF.

V usage is TRBV18 and J usage is TRBJ2-6; no definite D call. This CDR3 is built from 16 residues. V gave up 3 bases and J gave up 0 bases, with 9 bases separating them. Germline V CDR1 and CDR2: KGHSH, LQKENI. CDR3 region: CASSPSTFSGANVLTF. The DNA of the CDR3 is TGTGCCAGCTCACCCTCTACCTTCTCTGGGGCCAACGTCCTGACTTTC.

The J gene is TRBJ2-1, the V gene TRBV9; 9 nucleotides align to TRBD1. CDR1 and CDR2 from the germline V gene are SGDLS and YYNGEE. The V segment lost 1 base and the J segment 6 bases; nucleotides outside the gene matches: 11. CDR3 size: 17 residues. The CDR3 DNA reads TGTGCCAGCAGCGTAAGGGACAGGGAATTATTTTTCAATGAGCAGTTCTTC. This sequence encodes CASSVRDRELFFNEQFF.

This chain connects TRBV6-5 to TRBJ2-2, with a tentative D call TRBD1 (7 bases). Trimming pared 6 bases from V and 6 bases from J, leaving 14 bases between. This CDR3 region has 14 residues. The germline gives CDR1 MNHEY, CDR2 SVGAGI. CDR3 residues: CASSLSGGPGELFF. Here the CDR3 DNA reads TGTGCCAGCAGCCTCTCAGGGGGGCCCGGGGAGCTGTTTTTT.

The chain links TRBV13 to TRBJ2-7; TRBD2 matches 9 bases. Germline loops: CDR1 PRHDT, CDR2 FYEKMQ (reference sequence). Trimming took 3 bases from V and 7 from J; bases not matched to a gene: 10. This CDR3 region has 15 residues. This chain's CDR3 is CASSFLSSGTGEQYF. Written as DNA, the CDR3 is TGTGCCAGCAGCTTTCTTTCTAGCGGGACTGGGGAGCAGTACTTC.

In nucleotides, the CDR3 is TGTGCCAGCAGTTCGCCTTCCGGGACAGGGGGCCCGCCGTACGTC. This translates into CASSSPSGTGGPPYV. The chain is built from TRBV28 and TRBJ2-7, with 12 bases fitting TRBD1. The CDR3 has 15 residues. Losses at the gene ends were 4 bases for V and 12 bases for J; bases not matched to a gene: 13. Germline assignment: CDR1 MDHEN and CDR2 SYDVKM.